Listed below are T cell receptor beta chains from one sample, sequenced in a study of Ad26.COV2.S vaccination and SARS-CoV-2 variants. This table comes from immunoSEQ multiplex PCR, and its TCRdb copy is limited to in-frame clones, with some not included. The sample records around 240,000 clones, 88% being singletons. The sequenced sample was peripheral blood, obtained in a trial of Ad26.COV2.S vaccine versus placebo. The receptors originated from a person aged 18 to 65 who received the Ad26.COV2.S COVID-19 vaccine or a placebo. The CDR3 runs from the conserved cysteine through the conserved F or W. A D gene is named only where the DNA matches it firmly. The listing skips clone size in some rows; elsewhere it reads once, few, many or a size class.

V gene	D gene	J gene	clone size	CDR3 DNA	CDR3 protein
TRBV10-3	.	TRBJ2-7	.	TGTGCCATCAGTGAGTTGCCCGGAGAGCAGTACTTC	CAISELPGEQYF
TRBV14	.	TRBJ2-5	few	TGTGCCAGCAGCCAAGAAGTCCGGCAACAAGAGACCCAGTACTTC	CASSQEVRQQETQYF
TRBV19	.	TRBJ1-5	once	TGTGCCAGTAGCCCGTGGCGGGTCTGGGGCAATCAGCCCCAGCATTTT	CASSPWRVWGNQPQHF
TRBV4-3	TRBD1	TRBJ2-7	many	TGCGCCAGCAGCTCCAGGACAGGTCCCTACGAGCAGTACTTC	CASSSRTGPYEQYF
TRBV2	.	TRBJ2-3	.	TGTGCCAGCAGATTCGACAGCACAGATACGCAGTATTTT	CASRFDSTDTQYF
TRBV5-1	TRBD1	TRBJ2-7	.	TGCGCCAGCAGGGAGGACAGGGGGACCTACGAGCAGTACTTC	CASREDRGTYEQYF
TRBV27	.	TRBJ2-7	.	TGTGCCAGCAGTTTAAGTCAGGGATCCTACGAGCAGTACTTC	CASSLSQGSYEQYF
TRBV19	.	TRBJ2-7	.	TGTGCCAGTAGTATCCCCGGCCCCACCGCCCAGCAGTACTTC	CASSIPGPTAQQYF
TRBV4-1	.	TRBJ2-2	.	TGCGCCAGCAGCCAAGGACGAAGACTGAACACCGGGGAGCTGTTTTTT	CASSQGRRLNTGELFF
TRBV30	.	TRBJ2-7	.	TGTGCCTGGAGGGGAGAGTACGAGCAGTACTTC	CAWRGEYEQYF
TRBV6-2/TRBV6-3	.	TRBJ1-5	few	TGTGCCAGCAGCAGGGGTTCGAACCAGCCCCAGCATTTT	CASSRGSNQPQHF
TRBV19	TRBD2	TRBJ2-5	many	TGTGCCAGTAGTTTTAGCGGGGGGGCAAGAGACGCCCAGTACTTC	CASSFSGGARDAQYF
TRBV3-1/TRBV3-2	.	TRBJ2-5	.	TGTGCCAGCAGCCAAGATAACCGGGGACAAGAGACCCAGTACTTC	CASSQDNRGQETQYF
TRBV5-4	.	TRBJ2-2	.	TGTGCCAGCAGCTCAGGGGTCCTGGCCGGGGAGCTGTTTTTT	CASSSGVLAGELFF
TRBV18	.	TRBJ2-1	.	TGTGCCAGCTCATCCCAAAGCCCTAAGGTTGGGGAGCAGTTCTTC	CASSSQSPKVGEQFF
TRBV12-3/TRBV12-4	.	TRBJ2-2	.	TGTGCCAGCAGTTTATTTGCCGGGGAGCTGTTTTTT	CASSLFAGELFF
TRBV2	TRBD2	TRBJ2-2	.	TGTGCCAGCAACCCTAGCGGCAACACCGGGGAGCTGTTTTTT	CASNPSGNTGELFF
TRBV7-2	.	TRBJ2-3	.	TGTGCCAGCAGCAGAGGGCAGGCCTTGGGCACAGATACGCAGTATTTT	CASSRGQALGTDTQYF
TRBV5-6	.	TRBJ2-1	.	TGTGCCAGCAGCTTGCCAGCGAGCGGTGAGCAGTTCTTC	CASSLPASGEQFF
TRBV5-5	TRBD2	TRBJ2-2	.	TGTGCCAGCAGCTTGTGGCCCGGGAGGGCCGACACCGGGGAGCTGTTTTTT	CASSLWPGRADTGELFF
TRBV4-3	.	TRBJ1-1	few	TGCGCCAGCAGCCAAGAACCAGGTATGAACACTGAAGCTTTCTTT	CASSQEPGMNTEAFF
TRBV19	.	TRBJ1-2	.	TGTGCCAGTACCGATGTAGCGGGCGGTGGCTACACCTTC	CASTDVAGGGYTF
TRBV7-3	TRBD1	TRBJ2-1	.	TGTGCCAGCAAGGGGACAGGGGGCACCAATGAGCAGTTCTTC	CASKGTGGTNEQFF
TRBV5-1	TRBD2	TRBJ2-3	.	TGCGCCAGCAGCCCCAACGTAGCGGGAGGGGGCACAGATACGCAGTATTTT	CASSPNVAGGGTDTQYF
TRBV30	TRBD1	TRBJ1-1	.	TGTGCCTGGAGTGGATACAGGGGTACTGAAGCTTTCTTT	CAWSGYRGTEAFF
TRBV6-2/TRBV6-3	TRBD2	TRBJ2-2	.	TGTGCCAGCAGTTACTCGGGGGGGTACTCGAACACCGGGGAGCTGTTTTTT	CASSYSGGYSNTGELFF
TRBV10-3	TRBD2	TRBJ2-5	.	TGTGCCATCAGTGGGGGGGAGGGGACCCAGTACTTC	CAISGGEGTQYF
TRBV6-5	.	TRBJ2-7	.	TGTGCCAGCCGCATAGGAGGGAAGGACGAGCAGTACTTC	CASRIGGKDEQYF
TRBV5-1	TRBD2	TRBJ2-7	.	TGCGCCAGCAGCTTGGGCGCGGGGGGCCCTCCTTACGAGCAGTACTTC	CASSLGAGGPPYEQYF
TRBV9	TRBD2	TRBJ2-7	.	TGTGCCAGCAGCGTAGCCTCCGGGGGGGCTAGCGAGCAGTACTTC	CASSVASGGASEQYF
TRBV11-2	.	TRBJ1-1	.	TGTGCCAGCAGTCCTAACACTGAAGCTTTCTTT	CASSPNTEAFF
TRBV6-2/TRBV6-3	.	TRBJ2-4	.	TGTGCCAGCAGTTACTTGAGGCCCCCCAAAAACATTCAGTACTTC	CASSYLRPPKNIQYF
TRBV2	.	TRBJ2-6	few	TGTGCCAGCAGCTCAGGGGGGCACTTCTCCTCTGGGGCCAACGTCCTGACTTTC	CASSSGGHFSSGANVLTF
TRBV6-5	.	TRBJ1-6	.	TGTGCCAGCAGTTACGGGGGATTCGGTTCACCCCTCCACTTT	CASSYGGFGSPLHF
TRBV19	.	TRBJ1-2	.	TGTGCCAGTATTCCCAAAGGACCTCTCTATGGCTACACCTTC	CASIPKGPLYGYTF
TRBV18	TRBD1	TRBJ1-5	.	TGTGCCAGCTCACCTTATGACAGGGCTGAGGGTCAGCCCCAGCATTTT	CASSPYDRAEGQPQHF
TRBV19	TRBD2	TRBJ2-3	.	TGTGCCAGTAGTATCCGGACTAGCGCAGATACGCAGTATTTT	CASSIRTSADTQYF
TRBV7-2	.	TRBJ2-7	.	TGTGCCAGCAGCAACCGGGACCCGAGCTCCTACGAGCAGTACTTC	CASSNRDPSSYEQYF
TRBV18	.	TRBJ2-3	.	TGTGCCAGCTCACCAGGTGTTTTAGCAGGTACGCAGTATTTT	CASSPGVLAGTQYF
TRBV5-4	TRBD2	TRBJ2-7	.	TGTGCCAGCAGCTTAGGGCTAGCGGGGTTGGAGCAGTACTTC	CASSLGLAGLEQYF
TRBV7-9	TRBD1	TRBJ2-2	.	TGTGCCAGCAGCTTCATACAGGGGGCCGGAACCGGGGAGCTGTTTTTT	CASSFIQGAGTGELFF
TRBV27	.	TRBJ1-5	.	TGTGCCAGCAGTTTCAACAATCAGCCCCAGCATTTT	CASSFNNQPQHF
TRBV15	.	TRBJ2-6	.	TGTGCCACCAGCAGAGAAGGCTCTGGGGCCAACGTCCTGACTTTC	CATSREGSGANVLTF
TRBV18	.	TRBJ2-5	.	TGTGCCAGCTCACCAGCAGGGCGAGAGACCCAGTACTTC	CASSPAGRETQYF
TRBV3-1/TRBV3-2	TRBD2	TRBJ2-5	.	TGTGCCAGCAGCCAAGCACGGGGGGGAAAAGAGACCCAGTACTTC	CASSQARGGKETQYF
TRBV28	TRBD2	TRBJ2-5	.	TGTGCCAGCAGTATGGCTAGCGGGGGTCAAGAGACCCAGTACTTC	CASSMASGGQETQYF
TRBV5-4	TRBD2	TRBJ2-1	.	TGTGCCAGCAGCTTGGGCGGGGGGGCCCCCCTGGGAGAGCAGTTCTTC	CASSLGGGAPLGEQFF
TRBV6-2/TRBV6-3	.	TRBJ2-7	.	TGTGCCAGCAGTTACTCGGGCGGCGCCGCATTCTACGAGCAGTACTTC	CASSYSGGAAFYEQYF
TRBV5-6	.	TRBJ1-5	.	TGTGCCAGCAGCCCCCAGGGGCGCAATCAGCCCCAGCATTTT	CASSPQGRNQPQHF
TRBV19	TRBD2	TRBJ2-3	once	TGTGCCAGTTCGCCGAATAGCGGGGTAGGCGATACGCAGTATTTT	CASSPNSGVGDTQYF
TRBV6-5	TRBD1	TRBJ1-2	.	TGTGCCAGCAGAAATTCTGACAGGGTCGCCCATGGCTACACCTTC	CASRNSDRVAHGYTF
TRBV27	TRBD2	TRBJ2-7	.	TGTGCCAGCAGTTCCACGCTAGCGGGAGGGTGGGCCTACGAGCAGTACTTC	CASSSTLAGGWAYEQYF
TRBV11-2	.	TRBJ1-6	.	TGTGCCAGCAGCTTAGAGTCAATAGCTTCACCCCTCCACTTT	CASSLESIASPLHF